These 31 T cell receptor beta chains originate from one sample sequenced in a study of fetal regulatory T cell absence and autoimmunity. Assay: immunoSEQ multiplex PCR; the TCRdb copy retains only in-frame clones and omits some. The sample lists about 46,000 clones, roughly 83% occurring once. Sequenced input: cord blood. These receptors were obtained from a newborn boy with IPEX syndrome.

This clone appeared a single time. The chain links TRBV6-5 to TRBJ2-7; TRBD1 aligns across 9 bases. There are 14 residues in the CDR3. Unmatched junction bases numbered 5, after V lost 3 bases and J lost 5 bases. Per the germline V gene, CDR1 is MNHEY and CDR2 is SVGAGI. The CDR3 loop reads CASSYSGQGNEQYF. The CDR3 bases are TGTGCCAGCAGTTATTCGGGACAGGGAAACGAGCAGTACTTC.

The sample holds a few counts of this clone. This chain uses TRBV4-1 with TRBJ1-5; D ambiguous. The germline CDR1 and CDR2 sequences are MGHRA and YSYEKL. The V gene lost 0 bases and the J gene lost 1 base, with 4 bases spanning the gap. CDR3 length equals 14 residues. For the CDR3, the DNA is TGCGCCAGCAGCCAAGAGAGAAGCAATCAGCCCCAGCATTTT. It is translated as CASSQERSNQPQHF.

J is TRBJ2-3 and V is TRBV9, with 9 bases aligning to TRBD2. Germline V gene data show CDR1 as SGDLS and CDR2 as YYNGEE. V was clipped by 3 bases and J by 5 bases; unmatched bases: 13. The CDR3 length is 17 residues. The CDR3 sequence is CASSAPETSGGGDTQYF. As DNA, the CDR3 is TGTGCCAGCAGCGCCCCCGAGACTAGCGGAGGCGGAGATACGCAGTATTTT.

The chain links TRBV10-1 to TRBJ2-3; TRBD1 might be the D (5 bases). V lost 0 bases and J 6 bases, leaving 13 bases between the germline ends. The CDR3 extends over 15 amino acids. The germline V gene encodes CDR1 WNHNN and CDR2 SYGVQD (reference sequence). CDR3 amino acids: CASSESTGRMDTQYF. CDR3 DNA sequence: TGCGCCAGCAGTGAGTCTACAGGCCGTATGGATACGCAGTATTTT.

The V call is TRBV9, the J call TRBJ2-2; 8 bases align to TRBD1. The junction had 12 bases not matched to a gene; V was cut back by 5 bases and J by 3 bases. The V gene's germline CDR1 is SGDLS and CDR2 YYNGEE. The CDR3 is 17 residues long. The CDR3 sequence: CASSRTITGGDTGELFF. The CDR3 nucleotides are TGTGCCAGCAGTAGAACCATCACAGGGGGAGACACCGGGGAGCTGTTTTTT. The full variable domain, in which reference TRBV9 and TRBJ2-2 provide the parts outside the CDR3, is DSGVTQTPKHLITATGQRVTLRCSPRSGDLSVYWYQQSLDQGLQFLIQYYNGEERAKGNILERFSAQQFPDLHSELNLSSLELGDSALYFCASSRTITGGDTGELFFGEGSRLTVL.

V and J are TRBV12-5 and TRBJ2-7; TRBD1 matches at 10 bases. Germline assignment: CDR1 LGHNT and CDR2 FRNRAP. The CDR3 extends over 15 amino acids. V lost 2 bases and J lost 6; bases outside the gene matches: 7. The CDR3 DNA reads as TGTGCTAGTGGTTTGTATGGGACAGGGGTTGGCGAGCAGTACTTC. This encodes CASGLYGTGVGEQYF.

The chain uses TRBV7-2 and TRBJ2-7, with 9 bases that match TRBD2. In germline, CDR1 is SGHTA, CDR2 FQGNSA. The V segment lost 2 bases and the J segment 5 bases; nucleotides outside the gene matches: 10. The CDR3 loop spans 16 amino acids. CDR3 sequence reads: CASSLFGGRALDEQYF. The CDR3 nucleotides read TGTGCCAGCAGCTTATTCGGCGGGAGGGCCTTAGACGAGCAGTACTTC.

This chain links TRBV5-4 with TRBJ2-7, with a possible D match to TRBD1 (5 bases). This CDR3 region has 13 residues. V gave up 0 bases and J gave up 5 bases, with 9 bases separating them. Germline assignment: CDR1 SGHNT and CDR2 YYREEE (reference sequence). CDR3 DNA: TGTGCCAGCAGCTTGGGGGCAGGGAACGAGCAGTACTTC. Protein product: CASSLGAGNEQYF.

This chain uses TRBV6-6 with TRBJ2-3, with TRBD2 matching over 7 bases. CDR1 and CDR2 (germline): MNHNY, SVGAGI (reference sequence). The CDR3 has 16 residues. The V gene end was trimmed by 2 bases and the J gene end by 0 bases; junction bases not matched to a gene: 5. The CDR3 spells CASSYALAASTDTQYF. The CDR3 DNA reads TGTGCCAGCAGTTACGCCCTAGCGGCTAGCACAGATACGCAGTATTTT.

The chain is built from TRBV6-6 and TRBJ1-5; D is unresolved. This CDR3 has 13 residues. Trimming took off 3 bases at V and 6 bases at J, with 9 bases between the two ends. Germline V gene data show CDR1 as MNHNY and CDR2 as SVGAGI (reference sequence). This CDR3 reads CASSYDWAQPQHF. CDR3 DNA sequence: TGTGCCAGCAGTTATGATTGGGCTCAGCCCCAGCATTTT.

The chain recombines TRBV19 with TRBJ1-2, with TRBD1 as a possible D gene (5 bases). This CDR3 is 12 amino acids long. Germline CDR1 and CDR2: LNHDA and SQIVND (reference sequence). The V and J ends lost 3 bases and 7 bases respectively, with 9 bases between them. The CDR3 sequence is CASSIGGGGYTF. CDR3 in DNA: TGTGCCAGTAGTATCGGGGGTGGTGGCTACACCTTC. Full variable domain (missing parts from reference TRBV19 and TRBJ1-2): DGGITQSPKYLFRKEGQNVTLSCEQNLNHDAMYWYRQDPGQGLRLIYYSQIVNDFQKGDIAEGYSVSREKKESFPLTVTSAQKNPTAFYLCASSIGGGGYTFGSGTRLTVV.

This chain connects TRBV27 to TRBJ2-7; 11 bases line up with TRBD2. Germline V lookup: CDR1 MNHEY, CDR2 SMNVEV (reference sequence). CDR3 size: 15 residues. Unmatched junction bases numbered 5, after V lost 5 bases and J lost 2 bases. CDR3 nucleotide sequence: TGTGCCAGCAGTCCCCGACTAGCGGGACCCTACGAGCAGTACTTC. Its translation is CASSPRLAGPYEQYF.

The chain joins TRBV28 to TRBJ2-1; tentatively, D is TRBD1 (5 bases). The length of the CDR3 is 15 residues. In germline, CDR1 is MDHEN, CDR2 SYDVKM. Between the trimmed V and J ends, which lost 3 bases and 0 bases, there was a span of 9 bases. CDR3 residues: CASSLRQSSYNEQFF. CDR3 in DNA: TGTGCCAGCAGTTTGAGACAGAGCTCCTACAATGAGCAGTTCTTC. The full variable domain, its missing parts supplied by reference TRBV28 and TRBJ2-1, is DVKVTQSSRYLVKRTGEKVFLECVQDMDHENMFWYRQDPGLGLRLIYFSYDVKMKEKGDIPEGYSVSREKKERFSLILESASTNQTSMYLCASSLRQSSYNEQFFGPGTRLTVL.

The chain is built from TRBV7-9 and TRBJ1-6; no clear D. The CDR3 has 17 amino acids. CDR1 is SEHNR and CDR2 is FQNEAQ in the germline V gene (reference sequence). Trimming took off 5 bases at V and 1 base at J, with 15 bases between the two ends. The CDR3 DNA reads TGTGCCAGCAGCCCAAAGATCCGGAGATCCTATAATTCACCCCTCCACTTT. It encodes CASSPKIRRSYNSPLHF.

The rearrangement joins TRBV4-3 to TRBJ1-2, with 11 bases matching TRBD1. V dropped 3 bases and J dropped 8; count of bases not matched to a gene: 8. In germline, CDR1 is LGHNA, CDR2 YSLEER. The CDR3 covers 15 residues. The CDR3 spells CASSHPGQGARGYTF. In DNA form, the CDR3 reads TGCGCCAGCAGCCACCCCGGACAGGGGGCGCGAGGCTACACCTTC.

This chain connects TRBV30 to TRBJ2-2; 8 bases agree with TRBD1. This CDR3 has 17 amino acids. Germline V gives CDR1 GTSNPN, CDR2 SVGIG (reference sequence). V gave up 0 bases and J gave up 0 bases; unmatched junction bases: 6. CDR3 residues: CAWSVPRTGTNTGELFF. CDR3 in DNA: TGTGCCTGGAGTGTCCCCCGGACAGGGACGAACACCGGGGAGCTGTTTTTT.

V is TRBV5-8 and J is TRBJ2-5, with TRBD2 as a possible D gene (6 bases). Germline V gene sequence: CDR1 SGHTS, CDR2 YDEGEE. The ends were cut back, 7 bases at V and 5 bases at J, with 15 bases in the middle. The CDR3 loop spans 13 amino acids. The chain's CDR3 is CASRISGGETQYF. In DNA form, the CDR3 reads TGTGCCAGCCGGATTAGCGGAGGCGAGACCCAGTACTTC.

Worth noting for this clone: Since a far larger clone is one base different, this is likely a read error. The rearrangement uses TRBV4-2 and TRBJ1-1; D may be TRBD1 (5 bases). The CDR3 covers 13 residues. The V and J ends lost 0 bases and 5 bases respectively, with 7 bases between them. The V gene's germline CDR1 is LGHNA and CDR2 YNFKEQ. The CDR3 bases are TGTGCCAGCAGCCAAGAATGGGGGACTGAAGCTTTCTTT. Protein product: CASSQEWGTEAFF.

The CDR3 nucleotides read TGCAGCGGGGCGGGGGGATCAGCGGGAGCGGTCACAGATACGCAGTATTTT. Translation: CSGAGGSAGAVTDTQYF. The chain combines TRBV29-1 with TRBJ2-3, with 8 nucleotides matching TRBD2. There are 17 residues in the CDR3. Germline lookup yields CDR1 SQVTM and CDR2 ANQGSEA. Trimming removed 7 bases from V and 2 bases from J; junction bases left unmatched: 17.

This chain links TRBV19 with TRBJ1-1, with D perhaps TRBD1 (5 bases). From germline, CDR1 is LNHDA and CDR2 SQIVND (reference sequence). The CDR3 has 13 amino acids. Trimming left V 8 bases short and J 5 bases short, with 15 bases between. CDR3 DNA: TGTGCCAGTCCCGGGGCCGGGGGGACTGAAGCTTTCTTT. As protein: CASPGAGGTEAFF.

The V and J genes are TRBV29-1 and TRBJ1-2, with 7 nucleotides matching TRBD1. Germline trimming cut 3 bases from V and 5 bases from J; bases unmatched to any gene: 12. The CDR3 has 15 residues. Germline-derived CDR1 and CDR2 are SQVTM and ANQGSEA. The CDR3 region is CSVDSFRQGNYGYTF. The CDR3 nucleotides read TGCAGCGTTGACTCCTTTCGACAGGGAAATTATGGCTACACCTTC.

This chain joins TRBV6-5 and TRBJ2-7; perhaps TRBD1 as D (6 bases). The germline gives CDR1 MNHEY, CDR2 SVGAGI. The V end was cut by 5 bases, the J end by 5 bases, with 10 bases between. The CDR3 is 12 amino acids. CDR3 loop: CASSRGSDEQYF. CDR3 DNA sequence: TGTGCCAGCAGTAGGGGGTCGGACGAGCAGTACTTC.

The CDR3: CASSLVSGSSTDTQYF. The CDR3 nucleotides read TGTGCCAGCAGCCTAGTAAGCGGATCTAGCACAGATACGCAGTATTTT. The genes are TRBV4-2 and TRBJ2-3; perhaps TRBD2 as D (5 bases). The germline CDR1 and CDR2 sequences are LGHNA and YNFKEQ. Trimming left V 4 bases short and J 0 bases short, with 14 bases between. The CDR3 length is 16 residues.

The count of this clone is one. The V gene is TRBV4-1, the J gene TRBJ2-7; 7 positions match TRBD1. CDR3 length: 15 residues. V shed 4 bases and J 3 bases; nucleotides not matched to a gene: 9. From germline, CDR1 is MGHRA and CDR2 YSYEKL. CDR3 nucleotide sequence: TGCGCCAGCAGCCCCATAGGCCAGGGGGTCTACGAGCAGTACTTC. Translation gives CASSPIGQGVYEQYF.

V gene TRBV6-1 combines with J gene TRBJ1-3; possibly TRBD1 for D (6 bases). V gave up 6 bases and J gave up 0 bases, with 6 bases separating them. Per germline, CDR1 MNHNS and CDR2 SASEGT. CDR3 length equals 13 residues. CDR3 loop: CASRGHSGNTIYF. CDR3 in DNA: TGTGCCAGCAGGGGACACTCTGGAAACACCATATATTTT.

This clone turned up a few times. The rearrangement joins TRBV5-1 to TRBJ2-7; TRBD1 aligns across 7 bases. Germline loops: CDR1 SGHRS, CDR2 YFSETQ. The CDR3 has 12 residues. The J segment lost 4 bases and the V segment lost 2 bases, leaving 0 bases of the junction unmatched. The CDR3 sequence: CASSFRGYEQYF. CDR3 DNA: TGCGCCAGCAGCTTCAGGGGGTACGAGCAGTACTTC.

V and J are TRBV27 and TRBJ1-4, with 9 nucleotides matching TRBD1. V lost 4 bases, J lost 8 bases, and 8 bases stayed unmatched. CDR1 and CDR2 (germline): MNHEY, SMNVEV (reference sequence). This CDR3 region has 15 residues. This CDR3 is CASSYRGRPGEKLFF. The CDR3 nucleotides read TGTGCCAGCAGTTACAGGGGGCGCCCGGGGGAAAAACTGTTTTTT.

J is TRBJ1-1 and V is TRBV11-2, with unresolved D. Germline V gives CDR1 SGHAT, CDR2 FQNNGV. The CDR3 spans 13 residues. V lost 0 bases and J 7 bases, leaving 9 bases between the germline ends. The CDR3 coding sequence is TGTGCCAGCAGCTTAGATCCCGATGGTGAAGCTTTCTTT. As protein: CASSLDPDGEAFF.

CDR3 loop: CASSTGQGASTDTQYF. The DNA for the CDR3 is TGTGCCAGCAGTACCGGACAGGGGGCTAGCACAGATACGCAGTATTTT. This rearrangement joins TRBV2 to TRBJ2-3, with 11 bases aligning to TRBD1. The CDR3 covers 16 residues. Per germline, CDR1 SNHLY and CDR2 FYNNEI. Unmatched junction bases numbered 4, after V lost 5 bases and J lost 0 bases.

V is TRBV5-1 and J is TRBJ2-1; a weak D match, TRBD2 (5 bases). Germline CDR1 and CDR2: SGHRS and YFSETQ. Trimming removed 0 bases at V and 8 bases at J, with 12 bases between. The CDR3 is 14 residues long. DNA for the CDR3: TGCGCCAGCAGCTTGGATCAGGCGGGCTATGAGCAGTTCTTC. Translated: CASSLDQAGYEQFF.

J is TRBJ1-1 and V is TRBV27, with unresolved D. The CDR3 runs 13 residues. Trimming removed 3 bases at V and 7 bases at J, with 12 bases between. Germline loops: CDR1 MNHEY, CDR2 SMNVEV (reference sequence). The chain's CDR3 is CASSFLGEYEAFF. The CDR3 DNA sequence: TGTGCCAGCAGTTTCCTCGGGGAGTATGAAGCTTTCTTT.